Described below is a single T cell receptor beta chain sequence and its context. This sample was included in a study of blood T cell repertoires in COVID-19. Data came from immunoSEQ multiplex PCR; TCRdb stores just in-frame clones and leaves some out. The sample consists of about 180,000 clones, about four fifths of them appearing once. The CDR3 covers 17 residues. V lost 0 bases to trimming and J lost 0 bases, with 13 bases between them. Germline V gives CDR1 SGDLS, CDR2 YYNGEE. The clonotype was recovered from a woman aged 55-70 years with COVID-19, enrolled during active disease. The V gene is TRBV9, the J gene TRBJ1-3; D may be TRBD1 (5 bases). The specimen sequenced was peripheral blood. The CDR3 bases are TGTGCCAGCAGCGTAGACGGGACTTTTAGCTCTGGAAACACCATATATTTT. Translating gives CASSVDGTFSSGNTIYF.